This entry lists 31 T cell receptor beta chains sequenced from one sample in a study of identical twins. MiXCR, run by TCRdb on the 5' RACE reads, gives a single entry per CDR3 protein. The sample carries fewer than 650,000 distinct CDR3 sequences, roughly 9.9% recorded once. The same data also contributed to another study, on yellow fever vaccine responses in identical twins.

Material for sequencing was PBMCs. The receptors originated from a woman aged 18 to 35 in good health.

This clonotype was picked up many times. This rearrangement joins TRBV15 to TRBJ2-7; TRBD1 or TRBD2 may be the D gene (6 bases each). CDR1 and CDR2 (germline): LNHNV, YYDKDF (reference sequence). CDR3 length: 16 residues. Trimming pared 0 bases from V and 3 bases from J, leaving 15 bases between. The CDR3 protein is CATSREGLTGIYEQYF. The CDR3 DNA reads TGTGCCACCAGCAGAGAGGGACTGACAGGAATCTACGAGCAGTACTTC. The full variable domain, in which reference TRBV15 and TRBJ2-7 provide the parts outside the CDR3, is DAMVIQNPRYQVTQFGKPVTLSCSQTLNHNVMYWYQQKSSQAPKLLFHYYDKDFNNEADTPDNFQSRRPNTSFCFLDIRSPGLGDTAMYLCATSREGLTGIYEQYFGPGTRLTVT.

This chain joins TRBV11-2 and TRBJ2-7, with 10 bases lining up with TRBD2. The CDR3 has 14 residues. CDR1 SGHAT and CDR2 FQNNGV come from the germline V gene. Trimming cost V 6 bases and J 4 bases; bases outside gene matches: 6. CDR3 sequence (DNA): TGTGCCAGCAGATCTACTAGCGGGACGTACGAGCAGTACTTC. This translates into CASRSTSGTYEQYF. Variable domain in full (rest from reference TRBV11-2 and TRBJ2-7): EAGVAQSPRYKIIEKRQSVAFWCNPISGHATLYWYQQILGQGPKLLIQFQNNGVVDDSQLPKDRFSAERLKGVDSTLKIQPAKLEDSAVYLCASRSTSGTYEQYFGPGTRLTVT.

This clonotype was recorded many times. The chain is built from TRBV12-3 or TRBV12-4 and TRBJ2-5; D is perhaps TRBD2 (5 bases). V lost 3 bases and J lost 7, with 6 bases in between. The CDR3 totals 11 residues. The CDR3 DNA reads as TGTGCCAGCAGTTTTGCGGGGACCCAGTACTTC. Translated: CASSFAGTQYF.

This chain joins TRBV29-1 and TRBJ1-1; a possible D gene is TRBD1 (5 bases). Per germline, CDR1 SQVTM and CDR2 ANQGSEA. The CDR3 is made up of 12 amino acids. The V gene lost 0 bases and the J gene lost 5 bases, with 7 bases spanning the gap. The CDR3 is CSVEDPGTEAFF. Written as DNA, the CDR3 is TGCAGCGTTGAAGATCCAGGGACTGAAGCTTTCTTT.

This clonotype was found many times. The gene calls are TRBV7-9 and TRBJ2-3, with 8 positions matching TRBD1. The CDR3 is 14 residues long. V gave up 5 bases and J gave up 5 bases; unmatched junction bases: 6. CDR1 SEHNR and CDR2 FQNEAQ come from the germline V gene (reference sequence). The CDR3 nucleotides are TGTGCCAGCAGCAATACAGGGGGTGGAGATACGCAGTATTTT. It specifies CASSNTGGGDTQYF.

In this sample, this clonotype turned up many times. The gene calls are TRBV20-1 and TRBJ1-5; D call uncertain. The germline V gene encodes CDR1 DFQATT and CDR2 SNEGSKA (reference sequence). Trimming shortened V by 6 bases and J by 6 bases, and 9 bases separated the two germline ends. CDR3 size: 11 residues. This chain's CDR3 is CSAGGSQPQHF. CDR3 coding DNA: TGCAGTGCCGGAGGGAGTCAGCCCCAGCATTTT.

This clonotype was observed at least ten times. The chain joins TRBV7-2 to TRBJ2-1; D is uncertain. The germline V and J ends were trimmed by 5 bases and 1 base, with 12 bases remaining between them. The CDR3 runs 15 residues. Germline assignment: CDR1 SGHTA and CDR2 FQGNSA. CDR3 coding DNA: TGTGCCAGCAGCCCGACGGGTTGGTCCTACAATGAGCAGTTCTTC. Protein product: CASSPTGWSYNEQFF.

In its sample, this clonotype was seen many times. J is TRBJ2-1 and V is TRBV15, with TRBD2 matching over 7 bases. V gave up 0 bases and J gave up 7 bases; unmatched junction bases: 18. The CDR3 spans 19 residues. CDR1 and CDR2 from the germline V gene are LNHNV and YYDKDF (reference sequence). The CDR3 is CATSRDLESGGGPRNEQFF. In DNA form, the CDR3 reads TGTGCCACCAGCAGAGATCTGGAGTCGGGGGGAGGGCCAAGGAATGAGCAGTTCTTC.

The chain carries TRBV7-8 and TRBJ2-1; TRBD1 is a possible D gene (6 bases). V was pared by 8 bases and J by 0 bases, with 14 bases between. The CDR3 runs to 15 residues. Germline V gene data show CDR1 as SGHVS and CDR2 as FQNEAQ. The CDR3 is CASHSARGSYNEQFF. The CDR3 region has the DNA TGTGCCAGCCATAGCGCCAGGGGCTCCTACAATGAGCAGTTCTTC.

This clonotype came up many times. The chain has TRBV6-2 or TRBV6-3 and TRBJ2-3; 12 bases are shared with TRBD1. Trimming cost V 5 bases and J 4 bases; bases outside gene matches: 1. This CDR3 region has 14 residues. Germline CDR1 is MNHEY and CDR2 is SVGEGT. The CDR3: CASSGTGGADTQYF. CDR3 nucleotides: TGTGCCAGCAGTGGGACAGGGGGCGCAGATACGCAGTATTTT.

This clonotype was observed a few times. The V gene is TRBV11-1, the J gene TRBJ2-1; TRBD1 is a possible D gene (6 bases). The ends were cut back, 1 base at V and 0 bases at J, with 19 bases in the middle. The CDR3 consists of 19 residues. Germline CDR1 SGHAT, CDR2 FQDESV (reference sequence). The CDR3 bases are TGTGCCAGCAGCTTAGGTCCGTCCGGGACATCCAGCTCCTACAATGAGCAGTTCTTC. Its protein product is CASSLGPSGTSSSYNEQFF.

This clonotype was picked up many times. The chain is built from TRBV20-1 and TRBJ1-6, with 8 bases fitting TRBD1. Germline V gives CDR1 DFQATT, CDR2 SNEGSKA (reference sequence). The CDR3 consists of 12 residues. CDR3 nucleotide sequence: TGCAGCGTACAGGGGGACGCTTCACCCCTCCACTTT. Translation gives CSVQGDASPLHF.

This clonotype has ten or more counts. The V gene is TRBV20-1, the J gene TRBJ2-5, with 10 bases fitting TRBD2. The J segment lost 0 bases and the V segment lost 1 base, leaving 5 bases of the junction unmatched. The CDR3 has 16 amino acids. The germline gives CDR1 DFQATT, CDR2 SNEGSKA (reference sequence). The CDR3 is CSARASSGGYQETQYF. The CDR3 coding sequence is TGCAGTGCTAGAGCGAGTAGCGGGGGGTACCAAGAGACCCAGTACTTC.

There are a few counts of this clonotype. The chain links TRBV6-2 or TRBV6-3 to TRBJ2-1; 11 bases match TRBD2. The CDR3 totals 17 residues. Germline CDR1 MNHEY, CDR2 SVGEGT. V trimming: 4 bases; J trimming: 2 bases; junction bases outside the gene matches: 7. The CDR3 sequence is CASSSFLTSGAYNEQFF. CDR3 sequence (DNA): TGTGCCAGCAGTTCATTCCTGACTAGCGGGGCCTACAATGAGCAGTTCTTC.

The chain has TRBV2 and TRBJ2-1; D remains ambiguous. Germline V gives CDR1 SNHLY, CDR2 FYNNEI. V was trimmed by 3 bases and J by 7 bases, leaving 4 bases between them. CDR3 length: 11 residues. DNA of the CDR3: TGTGCCAGCAGTGAGCAAAATGAGCAGTTCTTC. This encodes CASSEQNEQFF.

This clonotype was seen a handful of times. The chain couples TRBV6-5 to TRBJ2-2; D may be TRBD2 (7 bases). With 5 bases removed from V and 3 bases from J, the gap between germline ends came to 16 bases. The CDR3 is 16 residues long. CDR1 is MNHEY, CDR2 SVGAGI, per germline. The CDR3 is CASSDILGGDTGELFF. CDR3 nucleotide sequence: TGTGCCAGCAGTGACATACTAGGGGGGGACACCGGGGAGCTGTTTTTT.

This rearrangement joins TRBV29-1 to TRBJ1-1; D remains ambiguous. Trimming took 6 bases from V and 2 from J, leaving 10 bases between them. Looked up from germline, CDR1 is SQVTM and CDR2 is ANQGSEA. The CDR3 is 12 residues long. The CDR3 nucleotides are TGCAGCGTCCTTGTAATAAACACTGAAGCTTTCTTT. Translation gives CSVLVINTEAFF.

This clonotype occurred a few times. The CDR3 coding sequence is TGTGCCACTCGGACAGGGGCTGCCAAAAACATTCAGTACTTC. Encoded protein: CATRTGAAKNIQYF. The V and J genes are TRBV6-1 and TRBJ2-4, with TRBD1 matching over 9 bases. Trimming cost V 10 bases and J 1 base; bases outside gene matches: 5. There are 14 residues in the CDR3. Germline CDR1 reads MNHNS; CDR2 reads SASEGT.

The chain combines TRBV20-1 with TRBJ2-7; 7 bases fit TRBD1. This CDR3 region has 13 residues. The V gene end was trimmed by 2 bases and the J gene end by 3 bases; junction bases not matched to a gene: 4. CDR1 and CDR2 from the germline V gene are DFQATT and SNEGSKA (reference sequence). The CDR3, as DNA: TGCAGTGCTAGATCGGCAGGGGGCTACGAGCAGTACTTC. It codes for CSARSAGGYEQYF.

To note about this clonotype: This may stem from a read error, because a much larger clone lies one nucleotide away. CDR3 amino acids: CASSLYGELFF. CDR3 nucleotide sequence: TGTGCCAGCAGCTTATACGGGGAGCTGTTTTTT. The chain combines TRBV11-2 with TRBJ2-2; D uncertain. This CDR3 is 11 amino acids long. V dropped 2 bases and J dropped 7 bases, with 2 bases sitting between them. Germline lookup yields CDR1 SGHAT and CDR2 FQNNGV.

This clonotype was observed a few times. The chain recombines TRBV24-1 with TRBJ2-3, with D possibly matching TRBD2 (6 bases). This CDR3 spans 13 amino acids. The V gene lost 7 bases and the J gene lost 1 base, with 8 bases spanning the gap. Germline CDR1 KGHDR, CDR2 SFDVKD. This chain's CDR3 is CATRPSGTDTQYF. DNA for the CDR3: TGTGCCACCAGACCTAGCGGCACAGATACGCAGTATTTT.

The chain combines TRBV6-5 with TRBJ2-5; no firm D call. V lost 2 bases and J 5 bases, leaving 15 bases between the germline ends. The germline V gene has CDR1 MNHEY and CDR2 SVGAGI. There are 15 residues in the CDR3. Written as DNA, the CDR3 is TGTGCCAGCAGTTACATTTCTAAGGGCATGGAGACCCAGTACTTC. Translation: CASSYISKGMETQYF.

The table lists this clonotype with a few counts. This chain links TRBV24-1 with TRBJ2-1; tentative D call: TRBD2 (5 bases). CDR1 is KGHDR and CDR2 is SFDVKD in the germline V gene. V dropped 4 bases and J dropped 7 bases, with 13 bases sitting between them. The CDR3 totals 14 residues. The CDR3 DNA sequence: TGTGCCACCAGTGACCCACTAGTAGTGAATGAGCAGTTCTTC. This gives the protein CATSDPLVVNEQFF.

The V and J genes are TRBV3-1 and TRBJ2-4, with D tentatively TRBD2 (5 bases). This CDR3 contains 13 residues. V was pared by 4 bases and J by 8 bases, with 12 bases between. Germline V gene sequence: CDR1 LGHDT, CDR2 YNNKEL (reference sequence). The CDR3 region is CASSPPGLDIQYF. CDR3 coding DNA: TGTGCCAGCAGCCCCCCGGGGTTGGACATTCAGTACTTC.

This clonotype was seen many times. The rearrangement uses TRBV6-1 and TRBJ2-1; 11 positions match TRBD2. This CDR3 comprises 15 residues. CDR1 is MNHNS and CDR2 is SASEGT in the germline V gene. Germline trimming cut 5 bases from V and 3 bases from J; bases unmatched to any gene: 3. The CDR3 region has the DNA TGTGCCAGCAGTCTAGCGGGGGGCGTCTACAATGAGCAGTTCTTC. Translation: CASSLAGGVYNEQFF.

This clonotype was recorded at least ten times. The chain employs TRBV7-9 and TRBJ2-1; maybe TRBD2 (7 bases). Trimming cost V 5 bases and J 10 bases, with 15 bases left between them. The V gene's germline CDR1 is SEHNR and CDR2 FQNEAQ (reference sequence). The CDR3 is 13 amino acids. The CDR3 DNA reads as TGTGCCAGCAGCCTCCCGGGGGGCGGGGAGCAGTTCTTC. Its protein is CASSLPGGGEQFF.

This clonotype showed up many times. The chain joins TRBV7-9 to TRBJ1-2, with D maybe TRBD1 (6 bases). The germline V gene encodes CDR1 SEHNR and CDR2 FQNEAQ (reference sequence). V was pared by 1 base and J by 8 bases, with 17 bases between. The CDR3 covers 15 residues. The CDR3 region is CASSLGTASNEGYTF. The CDR3 DNA is TGTGCCAGCAGCTTAGGGACAGCTTCTAACGAGGGCTACACCTTC.

The rearrangement joins TRBV12-3 or TRBV12-4 to TRBJ1-5, with 7 bases identical to TRBD1. Trimming removed 6 bases from V and 10 bases from J; junction bases left unmatched: 15. This CDR3 is built from 15 residues. The CDR3 protein is CASSPTRGVGPPQHF. Written as DNA, the CDR3 is TGTGCCAGCAGCCCCACCAGGGGGGTCGGCCCCCCCCAGCATTTT.

At least ten counts were recorded for this clonotype. This chain connects TRBV28 to TRBJ2-7; 8 nucleotides agree with TRBD1. V was pared by 10 bases and J by 7 bases, with 12 bases of the junction left unmatched. The CDR3 has 13 residues. Germline CDR1 is MDHEN and CDR2 is SYDVKM. Written as DNA, the CDR3 is TGTGCCACTCGAATCAGGGGGCTCGGGGAGCAGTACTTC. Residues: CATRIRGLGEQYF.

This clonotype has more than one count but fewer than ten. The CDR3 here is CASSLELAGGPRGEQYF. The CDR3 DNA reads TGCGCCAGCAGCTTGGAGCTAGCGGGAGGGCCGCGGGGTGAGCAGTACTTC. J is TRBJ2-7 and V is TRBV5-1, with TRBD2 matching over 12 bases. In germline, CDR1 is SGHRS, CDR2 YFSETQ. Trimming removed 0 bases from V and 7 bases from J; junction bases left unmatched: 11. The CDR3 is 17 amino acids.

The rearrangement uses TRBV5-1 and TRBJ1-3; maybe TRBD1 (6 bases). Germline V gene lookup returns CDR1 SGHRS and CDR2 YFSETQ. The CDR3 runs 16 residues. Deletions cut 3 bases from V and 1 base from J, with 14 bases between. In DNA, the CDR3 is TGCGCCAGCAGCTCGTCAGGGGATGAATCTGGAAACACCATATATTTT. Residues: CASSSSGDESGNTIYF. The full variable domain, in which reference TRBV5-1 and TRBJ1-3 provide the parts outside the CDR3, is KAGVTQTPRYLIKTRGQQVTLSCSPISGHRSVSWYQQTPGQGLQFLFEYFSETQRNKGNFPGRFSGRQFSNSRSEMNVSTLELGDSALYLCASSSSGDESGNTIYFGEGSWLTVV.